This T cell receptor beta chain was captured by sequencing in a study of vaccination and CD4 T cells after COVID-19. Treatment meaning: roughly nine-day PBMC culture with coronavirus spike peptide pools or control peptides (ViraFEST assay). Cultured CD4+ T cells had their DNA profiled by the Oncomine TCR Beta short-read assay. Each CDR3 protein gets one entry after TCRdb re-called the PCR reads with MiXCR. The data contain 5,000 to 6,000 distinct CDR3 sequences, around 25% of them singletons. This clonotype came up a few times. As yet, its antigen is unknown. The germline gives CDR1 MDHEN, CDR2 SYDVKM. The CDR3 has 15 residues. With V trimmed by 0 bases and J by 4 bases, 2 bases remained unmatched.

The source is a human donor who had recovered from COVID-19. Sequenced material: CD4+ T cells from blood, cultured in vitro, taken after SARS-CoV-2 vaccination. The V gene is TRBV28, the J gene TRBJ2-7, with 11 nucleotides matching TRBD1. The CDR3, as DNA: TGTGCCAGCAGTTTATGGGGACAGGGGGTTTACGAGCAGTACTTC. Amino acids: CASSLWGQGVYEQYF.